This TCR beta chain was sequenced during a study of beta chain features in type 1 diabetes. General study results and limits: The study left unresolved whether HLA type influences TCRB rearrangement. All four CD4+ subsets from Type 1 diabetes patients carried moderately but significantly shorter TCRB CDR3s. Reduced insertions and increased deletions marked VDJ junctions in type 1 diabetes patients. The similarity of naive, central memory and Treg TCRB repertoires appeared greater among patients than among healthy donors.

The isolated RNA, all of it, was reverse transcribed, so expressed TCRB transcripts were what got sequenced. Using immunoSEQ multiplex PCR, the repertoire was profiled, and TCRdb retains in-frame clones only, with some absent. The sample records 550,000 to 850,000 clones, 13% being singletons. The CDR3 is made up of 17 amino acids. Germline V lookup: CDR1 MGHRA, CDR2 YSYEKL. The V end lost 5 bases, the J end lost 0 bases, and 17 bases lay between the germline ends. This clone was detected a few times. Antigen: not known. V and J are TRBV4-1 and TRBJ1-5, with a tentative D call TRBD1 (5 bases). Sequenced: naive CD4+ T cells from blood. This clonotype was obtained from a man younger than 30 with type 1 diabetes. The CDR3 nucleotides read TGCGCCAGCAGCGGGTTCGACAGTAGCTATAGCAATCAGCCCCAGCATTTT. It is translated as CASSGFDSSYSNQPQHF.